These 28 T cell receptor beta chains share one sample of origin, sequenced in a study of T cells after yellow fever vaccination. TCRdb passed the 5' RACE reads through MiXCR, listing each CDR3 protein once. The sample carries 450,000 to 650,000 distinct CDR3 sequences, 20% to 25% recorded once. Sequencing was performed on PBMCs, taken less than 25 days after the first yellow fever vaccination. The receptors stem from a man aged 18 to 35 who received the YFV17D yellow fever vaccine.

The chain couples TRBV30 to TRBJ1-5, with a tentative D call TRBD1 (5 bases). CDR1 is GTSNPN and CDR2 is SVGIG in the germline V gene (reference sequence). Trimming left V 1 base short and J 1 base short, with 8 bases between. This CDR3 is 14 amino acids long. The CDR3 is CAWSGQSSNQPQHF. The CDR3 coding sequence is TGTGCCTGGAGTGGACAGTCAAGCAATCAGCCCCAGCATTTT.

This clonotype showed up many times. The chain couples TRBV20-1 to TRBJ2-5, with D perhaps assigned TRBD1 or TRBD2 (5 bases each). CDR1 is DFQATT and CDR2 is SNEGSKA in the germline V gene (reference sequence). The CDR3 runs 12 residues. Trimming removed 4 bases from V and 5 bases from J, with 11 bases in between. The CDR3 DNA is TGCAGTGCTAACGGGGACGGGGAGACCCAGTACTTC. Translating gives CSANGDGETQYF.

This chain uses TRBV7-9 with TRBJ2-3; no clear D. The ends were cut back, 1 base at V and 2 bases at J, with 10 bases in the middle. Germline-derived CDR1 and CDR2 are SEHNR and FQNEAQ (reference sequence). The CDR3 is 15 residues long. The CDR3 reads CASSLDLSHTDTQYF. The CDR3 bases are TGTGCCAGCAGCTTAGATCTCAGTCACACAGATACGCAGTATTTT.

The CDR3 sequence is CASSLAFSGSANYGYTF. CDR3 bases: TGCGCCAGCAGCTTGGCCTTTTCGGGGAGCGCGAACTATGGCTACACCTTC. The V gene is TRBV5-1, the J gene TRBJ1-2; D gene unclear. Germline CDR1 is SGHRS and CDR2 is YFSETQ. Trimming left V 0 bases short and J 2 bases short, with 17 bases between. This CDR3 has 17 amino acids.

The CDR3 is CASRLLGGQGNTGELFF. The CDR3 coding sequence is TGTGCCAGCAGGCTCCTCGGGGGACAGGGGAACACCGGGGAGCTGTTTTTT. The gene calls are TRBV6-1 and TRBJ2-2, with 9 positions matching TRBD1. The CDR3 extends over 17 amino acids. CDR1 and CDR2 (germline): MNHNS, SASEGT. J was trimmed by 1 base and V by 6 bases; bases with no gene match: 9.

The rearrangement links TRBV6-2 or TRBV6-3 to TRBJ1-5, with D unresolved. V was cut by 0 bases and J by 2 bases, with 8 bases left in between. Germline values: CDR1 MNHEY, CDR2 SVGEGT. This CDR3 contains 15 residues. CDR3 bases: TGTGCCAGCAGTTACTCGGGAAGGGGCAATCAGCCCCAGCATTTT. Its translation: CASSYSGRGNQPQHF.

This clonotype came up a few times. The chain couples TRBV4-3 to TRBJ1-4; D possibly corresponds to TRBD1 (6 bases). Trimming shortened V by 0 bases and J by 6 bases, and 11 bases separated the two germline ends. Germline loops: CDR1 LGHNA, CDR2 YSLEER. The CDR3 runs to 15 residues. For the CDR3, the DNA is TGCGCCAGCAGCCAAGATAACAGGGACGATGAAAAACTGTTTTTT. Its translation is CASSQDNRDDEKLFF.

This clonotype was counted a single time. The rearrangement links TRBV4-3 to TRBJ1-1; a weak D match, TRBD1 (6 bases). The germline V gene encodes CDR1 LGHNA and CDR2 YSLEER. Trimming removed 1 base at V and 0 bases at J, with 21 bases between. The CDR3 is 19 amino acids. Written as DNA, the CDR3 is TGCGCCAGCAGCCAAGGCCCAGGGGTTCAGGGTCGTTTGAACACTGAAGCTTTCTTT. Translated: CASSQGPGVQGRLNTEAFF.

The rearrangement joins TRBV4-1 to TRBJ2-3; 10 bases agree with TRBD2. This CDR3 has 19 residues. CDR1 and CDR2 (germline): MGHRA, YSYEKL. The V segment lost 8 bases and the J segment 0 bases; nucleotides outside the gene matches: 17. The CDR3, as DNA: TGCGCCAGCCTCCTCGATAGCGGGGGGACTGGAGCTAGCACAGATACGCAGTATTTT. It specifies CASLLDSGGTGASTDTQYF.

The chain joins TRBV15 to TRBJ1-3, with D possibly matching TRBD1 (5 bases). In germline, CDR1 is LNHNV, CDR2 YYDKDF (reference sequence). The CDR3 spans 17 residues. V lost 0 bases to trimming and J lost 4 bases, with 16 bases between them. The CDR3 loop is CATSRDPQDNLGNTIYF. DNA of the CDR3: TGTGCCACCAGCAGAGATCCCCAGGACAACCTCGGAAACACCATATATTTT.

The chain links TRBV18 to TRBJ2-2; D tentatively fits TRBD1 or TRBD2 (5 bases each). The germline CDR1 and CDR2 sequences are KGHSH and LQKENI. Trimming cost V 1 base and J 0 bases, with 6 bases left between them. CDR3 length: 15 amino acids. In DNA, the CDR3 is TGTGCCAGCTCACCACAGGGACCGAACACCGGGGAGCTGTTTTTT. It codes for CASSPQGPNTGELFF.

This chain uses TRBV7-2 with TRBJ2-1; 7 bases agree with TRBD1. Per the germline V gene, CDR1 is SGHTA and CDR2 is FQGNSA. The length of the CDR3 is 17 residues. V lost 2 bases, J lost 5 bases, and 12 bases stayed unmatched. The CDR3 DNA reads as TGTGCCAGCAGCTTACCACGGGAAGGGGGCCGGGACAATGAGCAGTTCTTC. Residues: CASSLPREGGRDNEQFF.

The CDR3, as DNA: TGTGCCACCAGCAGTCAGTACTTC. It yields the protein CATSSQYF. V gene TRBV15 combines with J gene TRBJ2-4; D call uncertain. V shed 3 bases and J shed 12 bases, with 0 bases lying between them. The CDR3 contains 8 residues. Per the germline V gene, CDR1 is LNHNV and CDR2 is YYDKDF (reference sequence).

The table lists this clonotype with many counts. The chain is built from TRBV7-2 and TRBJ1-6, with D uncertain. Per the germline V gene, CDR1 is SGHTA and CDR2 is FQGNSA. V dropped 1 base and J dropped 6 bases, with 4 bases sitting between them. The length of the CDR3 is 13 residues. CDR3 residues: CASSLDSNSPLHF. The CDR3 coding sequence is TGTGCCAGCAGCTTAGACAGTAATTCACCCCTCCACTTT.

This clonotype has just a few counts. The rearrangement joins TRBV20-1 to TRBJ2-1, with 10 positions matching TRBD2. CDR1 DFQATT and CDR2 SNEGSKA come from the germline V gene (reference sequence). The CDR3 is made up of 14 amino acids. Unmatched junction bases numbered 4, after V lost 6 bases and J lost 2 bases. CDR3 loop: CSAMSGGAYNEQFF. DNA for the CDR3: TGCAGTGCCATGAGCGGGGGGGCCTACAATGAGCAGTTCTTC.

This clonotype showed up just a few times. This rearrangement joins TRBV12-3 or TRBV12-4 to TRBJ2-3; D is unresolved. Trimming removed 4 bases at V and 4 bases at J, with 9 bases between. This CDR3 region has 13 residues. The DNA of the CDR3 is TGTGCCAGCAGTTCTCCTAACCCAGATACGCAGTATTTT. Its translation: CASSSPNPDTQYF.

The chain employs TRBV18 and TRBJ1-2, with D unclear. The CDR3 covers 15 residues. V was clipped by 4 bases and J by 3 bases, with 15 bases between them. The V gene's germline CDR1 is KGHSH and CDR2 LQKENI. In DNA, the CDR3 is TGTGCCAGCTCACGATCGGGGTTCGCGGACTATGGCTACACCTTC. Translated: CASSRSGFADYGYTF.

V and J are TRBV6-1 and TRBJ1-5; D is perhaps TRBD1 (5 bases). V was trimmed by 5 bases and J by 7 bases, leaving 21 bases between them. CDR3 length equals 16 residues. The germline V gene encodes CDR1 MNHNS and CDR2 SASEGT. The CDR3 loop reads CASSPGIGAKRQPQHF. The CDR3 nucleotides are TGTGCCAGCAGTCCGGGGATAGGGGCCAAGAGGCAGCCCCAGCATTTT.

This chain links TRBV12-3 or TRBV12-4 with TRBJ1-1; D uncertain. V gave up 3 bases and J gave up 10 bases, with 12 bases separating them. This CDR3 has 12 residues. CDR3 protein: CASSLDGVGAFF. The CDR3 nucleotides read TGTGCCAGCAGTTTGGACGGGGTCGGAGCTTTCTTT.

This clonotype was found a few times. This chain's CDR3 is CASKSSGANVLTF. CDR3 sequence (DNA): TGTGCCAGCAAGAGTTCAGGGGCCAACGTCCTGACTTTC. The genes are TRBV27 and TRBJ2-6, with D unclear. The ends were cut back, 7 bases at V and 4 bases at J, with 8 bases in the middle. The CDR3 consists of 13 residues. Germline-derived CDR1 and CDR2 are MNHEY and SMNVEV (reference sequence).

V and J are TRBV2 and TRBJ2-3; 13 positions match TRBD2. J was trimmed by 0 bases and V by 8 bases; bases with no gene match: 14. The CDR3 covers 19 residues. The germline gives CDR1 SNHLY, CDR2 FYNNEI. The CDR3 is CASWGFTSGGAISTDTQYF. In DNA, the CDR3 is TGTGCCAGCTGGGGGTTTACTAGCGGGGGGGCCATAAGCACAGATACGCAGTATTTT. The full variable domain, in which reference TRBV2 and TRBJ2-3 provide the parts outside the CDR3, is EPEVTQTPSHQVTQMGQEVILRCVPISNHLYFYWYRQILGQKVEFLVSFYNNEISEKSEIFDDQFSVERPDGSNFTLKIRSTKLEDSAMYFCASWGFTSGGAISTDTQYFGPGTRLTVL.

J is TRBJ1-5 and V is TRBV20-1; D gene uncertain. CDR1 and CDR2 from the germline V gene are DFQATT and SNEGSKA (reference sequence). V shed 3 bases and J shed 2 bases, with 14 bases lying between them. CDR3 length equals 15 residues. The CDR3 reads CSASLLGRGNQPQHF. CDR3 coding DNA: TGCAGTGCTAGCCTCTTGGGGAGGGGCAATCAGCCCCAGCATTTT.

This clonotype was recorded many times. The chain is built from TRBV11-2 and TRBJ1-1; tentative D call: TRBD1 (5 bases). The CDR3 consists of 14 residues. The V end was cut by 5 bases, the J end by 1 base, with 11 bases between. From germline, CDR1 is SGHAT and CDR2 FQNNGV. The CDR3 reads CASSRGGGNTEAFF. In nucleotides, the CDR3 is TGTGCCAGCAGCCGCGGTGGGGGGAACACTGAAGCTTTCTTT.

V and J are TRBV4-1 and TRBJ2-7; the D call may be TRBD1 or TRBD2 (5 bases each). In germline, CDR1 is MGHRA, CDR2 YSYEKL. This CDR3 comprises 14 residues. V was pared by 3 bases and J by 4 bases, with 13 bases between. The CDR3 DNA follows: TGCGCCAGCAGCCAGGGTCGGGGCACGTACGAGCAGTACTTC. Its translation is CASSQGRGTYEQYF.

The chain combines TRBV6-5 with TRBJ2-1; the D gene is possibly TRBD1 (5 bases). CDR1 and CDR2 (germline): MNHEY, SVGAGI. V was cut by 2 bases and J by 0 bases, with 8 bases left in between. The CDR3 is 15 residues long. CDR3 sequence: CASSYRQSSYNEQFF. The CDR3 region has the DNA TGTGCCAGCAGTTACAGACAGAGCTCCTACAATGAGCAGTTCTTC.

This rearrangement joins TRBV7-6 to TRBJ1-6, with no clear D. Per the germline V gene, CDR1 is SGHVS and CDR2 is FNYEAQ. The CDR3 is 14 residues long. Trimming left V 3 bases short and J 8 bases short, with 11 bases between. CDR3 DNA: TGTGCCAGCAGCTTCTCCCAAGCGGATTCACCCCTCCACTTT. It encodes CASSFSQADSPLHF.

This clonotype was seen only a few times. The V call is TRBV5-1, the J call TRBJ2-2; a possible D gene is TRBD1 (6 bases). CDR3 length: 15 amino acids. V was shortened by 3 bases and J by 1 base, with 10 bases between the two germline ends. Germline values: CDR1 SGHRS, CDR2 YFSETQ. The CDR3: CASSWETGNTGELFF. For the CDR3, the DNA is TGCGCCAGCAGCTGGGAGACAGGGAACACCGGGGAGCTGTTTTTT.

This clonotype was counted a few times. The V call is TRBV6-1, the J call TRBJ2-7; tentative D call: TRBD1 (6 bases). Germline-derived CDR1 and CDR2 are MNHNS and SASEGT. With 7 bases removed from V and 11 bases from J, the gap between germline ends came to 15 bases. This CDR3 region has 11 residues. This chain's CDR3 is CASTQKGVEYF. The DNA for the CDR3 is TGTGCCAGCACCCAGAAGGGGGTGGAGTACTTC.